The rows below give T cell receptor beta chains drawn from one sample of a study of blood T cell repertoires in COVID-19. Method: immunoSEQ multiplex PCR; TCRdb's copy keeps in-frame clones and lacks some. The data hold approximately 190,000 clones, with about 88% observed a single time. Source material: peripheral blood. These receptors all come from a woman between 40 and 50 years old who had recovered from COVID-19. Each CDR3 is given without its conserved first and last residue. A D gene is named only where the DNA matches it firmly.

>TRBJ2-1|NA|TRBV6-2/TRBV6-3
ASSLTQGWVYNEQF
>TRBJ2-1|NA|TRBV5-6
ASNKLGQAYNEQF
>TRBJ2-5|NA|TRBV7-3
ASSLRGGETQY
>TRBJ2-7|TRBD2|TRBV9
ASSVGLAGVWEQY
>TRBJ2-3|TRBD2|TRBV7-6
ASSLIASGIRGTDTQY
>TRBJ2-1|TRBD2|TRBV7-8
ASSFGTSGSVSYNEQF
>TRBJ2-2|NA|TRBV7-3
ASSLTDLNTGELF
>TRBJ2-3|NA|TRBV29-1
SVGHQGSTDTQY
>TRBJ2-2|TRBD2|TRBV6-5
ASSPSTSGHGELF
>TRBJ2-2|NA|TRBV28
ASSRNTGELF
>TRBJ2-5|TRBD1|TRBV18
ASSPRTGWETQY
>TRBJ1-1|NA|TRBV6-1
ASSETRDSSTEAF
>TRBJ2-5|TRBD2|TRBV5-4
AAGLAGMRETQY
>TRBJ1-5|NA|TRBV4-1
ASSHETAGRPQH
>TRBJ2-1|TRBD2|TRBV6-2/TRBV6-3
ASSYLAGINEQF
>TRBJ2-2|NA|TRBV12-3/TRBV12-4
ASSFYGRGELF
>TRBJ1-2|NA|TRBV18
ASSPPLVTGSYYGYT
>TRBJ2-3|NA|TRBV5-4
ASSLVGGGDTQY
>TRBJ2-5|NA|TRBV7-3
ASSPSGGQETQY
>TRBJ1-6|TRBD1|TRBV27
ASSLGTVYNSPLH
>TRBJ1-2|TRBD1|TRBV28
ASRLTQGAGYGYT
>TRBJ1-1|TRBD1|TRBV27
ASSFKQGAEAF
>TRBJ1-4|TRBD1|TRBV5-1
ASSLRQGAGEKLF
>TRBJ2-7|TRBD1|TRBV11-2
ASSFGQGDSYEQY